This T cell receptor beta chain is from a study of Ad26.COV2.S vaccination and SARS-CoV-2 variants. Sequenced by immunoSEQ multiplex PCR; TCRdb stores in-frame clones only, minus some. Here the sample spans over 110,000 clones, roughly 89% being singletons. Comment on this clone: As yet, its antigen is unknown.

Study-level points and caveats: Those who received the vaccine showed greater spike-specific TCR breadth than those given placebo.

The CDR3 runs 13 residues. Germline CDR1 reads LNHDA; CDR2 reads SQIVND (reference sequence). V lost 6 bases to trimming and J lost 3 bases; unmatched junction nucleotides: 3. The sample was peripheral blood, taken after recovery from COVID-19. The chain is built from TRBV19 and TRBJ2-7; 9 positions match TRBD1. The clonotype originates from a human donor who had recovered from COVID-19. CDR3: CASSTGQGYEQYF. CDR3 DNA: TGTGCCAGTAGCACGGGACAGGGCTACGAGCAGTACTTC.